This TCR beta chain was recorded in a study of blood T cell repertoires in COVID-19 (dated by TCRdb to the early 2020s). Looking at the study overall: Collaborator samples came from the United States, Italy and Spain and covered acute and convalescent phases of COVID-19. Samples came from the ongoing ImmuneRACE study (first 160 participants) plus 1,254 subjects from 6 global collaborators. Where available, HLA class I and class II types were obtained from metadata supplied by the sample provider rather than from assay-based typing. Subjects who had been exposed to COVID-19, were actively infected with it, or had recovered from it provided the deeply sampled blood TCRbeta repertoires that made up the dataset. The repertoires were released in a freely available public database meant as a resource for research on the immune response to SARS-CoV-2. The material from the prospective study consisted of cDNA or gDNA derived from T cells, B-cell-depleted T cells, or PBMCs. Nearly every sample came with metadata listing a de-identified subject ID, COVID-19 status, age in years and sex.

Details on this clone: The clone's antigen remains unknown. Base qualities are not recorded, but no much larger clone differs from it by a single base.

Based on the germline V gene, the CDR1 and CDR2 sequences are MDHEN and SYDVKM. Relative to germline, V is missing 6 bases and J is missing 4 bases, with 5 bases of the junction outside any gene match. The CDR3, cysteine through phenylalanine, is 13 amino acids long. Solely the CDR3 DNA is kept, with 39 bases framed from the first base. TCRbeta CDR3 regions were amplified from genomic DNA using the immunoSEQ Assay, a bias-controlled multiplex PCR. The original methods were these. Nucleated cell counts per sample were estimated from amplification of reference gene primers within the assay. Sequence reads were collapsed and filtered to measure the absolute abundance of every unique TCRbeta CDR3 rearrangement. Productive Simpson clonality was computed per sample as the square root of Simpson's diversity index over productive rearrangements. TCRdb took over this immuneACCESS table, retaining in-frame rearrangements with V and J assigned. Such tables are incomplete; in checked studies, under half of the missing clones stem from an unresolved V gene, and the remainder is unexplained. V and J calls and clone size follow that table, whereas D and trimming were derived from the DNA. Across this sample there are about 170,000 clones, with approximately 85% seen only once. The top ten constitute less than 8% of the sample.

One collaborating source in Seattle enrolled patients during active infection and followed them longitudinally through the course of disease. The collaborating institutions used their own protocols to collect whole blood in K2EDTA tubes. For TCRbeta analysis, collaborator samples were shipped as frozen whole blood, as isolated PBMCs, or as DNA extracted from either sample type. The investigation overall reported the following: The amount of clinical and demographic metadata varied by source and participant and was provided uncurated.

The sample taken for sequencing was peripheral blood. This receptor was identified in a man of 80 years or more with COVID-19, enrolled during active disease. In this chain, TRBV28 is recombined with TRBJ1-2; a stretch of 7 junction bases matches TRBD1. The base sequence is TGTGCCAGCAGCGACAGGGCGACCTATGGCTACACCTTC. It translates to CASSDRATYGYTF.